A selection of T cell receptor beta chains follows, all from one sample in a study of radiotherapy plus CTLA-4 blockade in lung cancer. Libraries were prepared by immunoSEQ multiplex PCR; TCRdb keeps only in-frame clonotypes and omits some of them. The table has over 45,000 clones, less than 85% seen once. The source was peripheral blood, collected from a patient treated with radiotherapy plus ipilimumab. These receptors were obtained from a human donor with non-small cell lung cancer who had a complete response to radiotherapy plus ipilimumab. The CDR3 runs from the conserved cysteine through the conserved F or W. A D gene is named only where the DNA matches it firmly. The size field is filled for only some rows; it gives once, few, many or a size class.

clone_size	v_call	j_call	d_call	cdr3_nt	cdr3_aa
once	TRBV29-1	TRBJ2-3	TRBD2	TGCAGCGTTGACGGAGGGACTAGCGGGATGGGGAGCACAGATACACAGTATTTT	CSVDGGTSGMGSTDTQYF
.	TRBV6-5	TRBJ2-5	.	TGTGCCAGCAGTTCGCCAGTGCAAGAGACCCAGTACTTC	CASSSPVQETQYF
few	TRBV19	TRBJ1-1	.	TGTGCCAGTAGTCTGCAGGGCTTCGAGGACACTGAAGCTTTCTTT	CASSLQGFEDTEAFF
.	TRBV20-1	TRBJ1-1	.	TGCAGTGCTAGAAGGGAGTCTGAAGCTTTCTTT	CSARRESEAFF
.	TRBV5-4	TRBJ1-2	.	TGTGCCAGCAGCTTGGTCGCGGGGGGAAACGGCTACACCTTC	CASSLVAGGNGYTF
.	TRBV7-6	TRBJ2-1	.	TGTGCCAGCAGCTTACAGGGTAACCCGACCTATGAGCAGTTCTTC	CASSLQGNPTYEQFF
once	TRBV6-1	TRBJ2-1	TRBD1	TGTGCCAGCAGTGAAGCTGGGCAGGGGGCCTACAATGAGCAGTTCTTC	CASSEAGQGAYNEQFF
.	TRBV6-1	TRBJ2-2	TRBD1	TGTGCCAGCAGTGAAGGGACAGGGGGCGCAGAGCTGTTTTTT	CASSEGTGGAELFF
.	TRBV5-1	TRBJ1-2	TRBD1	TGCGCCAGCAGCCCCAGGGACAGTCGTTTGACTAACTATGGCTACACCTTC	CASSPRDSRLTNYGYTF
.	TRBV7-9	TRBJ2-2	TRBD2	TGTGCCAGCAGCTTTACTAGCGGGAGAAACACCGGGGAGCTGTTTTTT	CASSFTSGRNTGELFF
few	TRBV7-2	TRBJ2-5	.	TGTGCCAGCAGCTCCGGGGGTAGATTGATTACTAGACAAGAGACCCAGTACTTC	CASSSGGRLITRQETQYF
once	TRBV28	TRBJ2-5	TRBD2	TGTGCCAGCAGTGGGAATAGCGGGGGCCAAGAGACCCAGTACTTC	CASSGNSGGQETQYF
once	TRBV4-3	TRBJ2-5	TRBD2	TGCGCCAGCAGCCGCCAGGCCACTAGCGGGGGAGAACTCCAAGAGAGCCAGTACTTC	CASSRQATSGGELQESQYF
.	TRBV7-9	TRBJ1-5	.	TGTGCCAGCAGCCTTAATAGCAATCAGCCCCAGCATTTT	CASSLNSNQPQHF